One and the same sample provided the 3 T cell receptor beta chains below, sequenced in a study of blood T cell repertoires in COVID-19 (dated by TCRdb to the early 2020s). Libraries were built with the immunoSEQ multiplex PCR assay. The table was pulled from immuneACCESS by TCRdb, which kept in-frame rearrangements only. Such tables lose some clones; where checked, under half of the loss comes from unresolved V genes, and the rest has no known cause. The sample data list about 200,000 clones, and about 85% of these were observed just once. The ten largest clones represent 20% to 25% of the sample. Sequenced sample: PBMCs or T cells enriched from blood (not recorded which). Receptor source: a woman aged 40 to 50 in a cohort exposed to, infected with or recovered from COVID-19 (not recorded which).

This chain links TRBV5-5 with TRBJ2-1; D is possibly TRBD2 (6 bases). Trimming took 0 bases from V and 4 from J, leaving 14 bases between them. The CDR3 contains 16 residues. CDR1 is SGHKS, CDR2 YYEKEE, per germline (reference sequence). The CDR3 sequence is CASSLVETREYNEQFF. CDR3 nucleotides: TGTGCCAGCAGCTTGGTCGAGACTAGGGAATACAATGAGCAGTTCTTC.

As concerns this clone: Its ends do not fully match the called genes, so a read error is possible. This sequence joins TRBV19 and TRBJ2-1, with TRBD2 as a possible D gene (5 bases). CDR1 is LNHDA and CDR2 is SQIVND in the germline V gene (reference sequence). The CDR3 length is 17 residues. The DNA for the CDR3 is TGTGCCAGTAGTATAGCGAGAGGGAGTTCCTTTTACAATGAGCAGGTCTTC. Encoded protein: CASSIARGSSFYNEQVF.

CDR3 nucleotides: TGTGCCAGCAGTTTGTGGACAGGGGGCACTGAAGCTTTCTTT. This codes for CASSLWTGGTEAFF. The chain uses TRBV27 and TRBJ1-1, with 10 positions matching TRBD1. CDR3 length: 14 residues. V gave up 3 bases and J gave up 4 bases; unmatched junction bases: 2. CDR1 and CDR2 (germline): MNHEY, SMNVEV (reference sequence).